The entry that follows covers one T cell receptor (beta chain) sequence. It lacks a known antigen. Base qualities are missing; no much larger clone stands one base away. The sample originates from a study of blood T cell repertoires in COVID-19 (TCRdb year 2020). Turning to the overall study: Samples from collaborators originated in the United States, Italy and Spain and spanned both the acute and convalescent phases of COVID-19. The material from the prospective study consisted of cDNA or gDNA derived from T cells, B-cell-depleted T cells, or PBMCs. Subjects who had been exposed to COVID-19, were actively infected with it, or had recovered from it provided the deeply sampled blood TCRbeta repertoires that made up the dataset. A freely available public database, intended as a resource for researchers studying the immune response to SARS-CoV-2, is where the repertoires were released. Samples were obtained from the ongoing ImmuneRACE study (first 160 participants) and from 1,254 subjects provided by 6 global collaborators. The sample metadata nearly always contained a de-identified subject ID, COVID-19 status, age in years and sex. Where available, HLA class I and class II types were obtained from metadata supplied by the sample provider rather than from assay-based typing.

TCRbeta CDR3 regions were amplified from genomic DNA using the immunoSEQ Assay, a bias-controlled multiplex PCR. The study's own analysis went as follows. The number of nucleated cells in each sample was estimated from the amplification of reference gene primers within the assay. To quantify the absolute abundance of each unique TCRbeta CDR3 rearrangement, sequence reads were collapsed and filtered. For each sample, productive Simpson clonality was calculated as the square root of Simpson's diversity index across productive rearrangements. Not all clones reach the TCRdb copy of this immuneACCESS table, which keeps in-frame sequences only. Checked studies attribute under half of the gap to unresolved V genes and leave the rest unexplained. For V, J and clone size, that table is used; D and trimming come from the DNA. Here the sample has 50,000 to 80,000 clones; around nine tenths occur a single time. About 9.5% of the sample lies in the top ten.

Counted from cysteine to phenylalanine, this CDR3 has 18 amino acids. The sequence is cut down to CDR3 DNA, 54 bases in frame from base 1. In the germline V gene, CDR1 corresponds to KGHSH and CDR2 to LQKENI. The germline V and J ends show losses of 3 bases and 4 bases respectively, and no gene match explains 8 bases of the junction. In the prospective study, participants were roughly 18 to 100 years old, resided in about two dozen geographic areas of the United States, and were enrolled through a virtual design. In the prospective study, participants were assigned to cohorts based on the clinical history participants reported in a screening survey and a study questionnaire. For ImmuneRACE Cohort 3, a participant was defined as recovered based on two consecutive negative NP/OP PCR tests, clearance by a healthcare professional, or resolution of symptoms. In the prospective study, whole blood, serum and a nasopharyngeal or oropharyngeal swab were collected from each participant by mobile phlebotomists. Over a roughly 2-month period, participants in the prospective study had the option of providing additional blood draws and questionnaires. Prospective study blood samples were shipped either frozen or at room temperature before DNA extraction.

What the work shows at the level of the full study, not this receptor alone: How much clinical and demographic metadata was included differed by source and by participant, and the metadata was provided uncurated.

This receptor was taken from a woman aged 35 to 49 who had recovered from COVID-19. Sequenced input: PBMCs or T cells enriched from blood (not recorded which). The chain is assembled from TRBV18 and TRBJ2-3, with 15 bases in between that match TRBD2. CDR3 loop: CASSPGLAGGPSSDTQYF. The nucleotides are TGTGCCAGCTCACCCGGACTAGCGGGGGGGCCTAGTTCAGATACGCAGTATTTT.